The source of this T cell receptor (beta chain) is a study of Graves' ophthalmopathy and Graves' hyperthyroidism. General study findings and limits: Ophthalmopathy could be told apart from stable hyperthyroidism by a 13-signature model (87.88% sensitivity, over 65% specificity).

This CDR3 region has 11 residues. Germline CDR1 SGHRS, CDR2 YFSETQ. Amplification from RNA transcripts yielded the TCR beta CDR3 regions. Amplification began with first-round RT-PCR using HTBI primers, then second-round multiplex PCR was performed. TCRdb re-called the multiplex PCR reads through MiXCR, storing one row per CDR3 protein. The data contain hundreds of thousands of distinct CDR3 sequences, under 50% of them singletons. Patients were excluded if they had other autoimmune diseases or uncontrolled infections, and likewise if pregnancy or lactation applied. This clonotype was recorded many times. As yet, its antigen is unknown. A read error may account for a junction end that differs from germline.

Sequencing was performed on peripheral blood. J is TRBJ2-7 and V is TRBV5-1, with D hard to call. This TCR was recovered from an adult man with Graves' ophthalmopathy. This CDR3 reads CASSLGDEQYF. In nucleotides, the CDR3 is TGTGCCAGCAGCTTAGGAGACGAGCAGTACTTC.